The 8 T cell receptor beta chains below come from one sample, sequenced in a study of OX40 agonist ivuxolimab in advanced cancers. Assay used: immunoSEQ multiplex PCR; TCRdb lists only in-frame clones, some missing. Of fewer than 30,000 clones in the sample, over 75% were seen once. Sequencing was performed on CD4+ or CD8+ T cells sorted from blood, taken in a trial of the OX40 agonist ivuxolimab. The source of these receptors is an adult with an advanced solid tumor such as melanoma, head and neck, liver or kidney cancer.

This chain links TRBV29-1 with TRBJ2-5; 11 nucleotides match TRBD2. The CDR3 runs 18 residues. Trimming cost V 1 base and J 2 bases; bases outside gene matches: 12. CDR1 and CDR2 (germline): SQVTM, ANQGSEA. CDR3 residues: CSVEGGLAGGHPQETQYF. The CDR3 nucleotides read TGCAGCGTTGAAGGTGGGCTAGCGGGAGGCCACCCTCAAGAGACCCAGTACTTC.

The chain has TRBV11-2 and TRBJ2-5, with 11 bases that match TRBD1. Trimming cost V 5 bases and J 5 bases; bases outside gene matches: 7. The CDR3 has 15 amino acids. Germline CDR1 and CDR2: SGHAT and FQNNGV. The CDR3 nucleotides read TGTGCCAGCAGCCGGGACAGGGGGACAGGGGAGACCCAGTACTTC. This sequence encodes CASSRDRGTGETQYF. Together with reference TRBV11-2 and TRBJ2-5, the CDR3 gives the full variable domain: EAGVAQSPRYKIIEKRQSVAFWCNPISGHATLYWYQQILGQGPKLLIQFQNNGVVDDSQLPKDRFSAERLKGVDSTLKIQPAKLEDSAVYLCASSRDRGTGETQYFGPGTRLLVL.

In DNA form, the CDR3 reads TGTGCCATCCAGGCCGTGGGGGATCAGCCCCAGCATTTT. It encodes CAIQAVGDQPQHF. V usage is TRBV10-3 and J usage is TRBJ1-5, with a weak D call TRBD1 (5 bases). Per germline, CDR1 ENHRY and CDR2 SYGVKD. The CDR3 sequence is 13 residues long. V gave up 8 bases and J gave up 5 bases, with 13 bases separating them.

The chain is built from TRBV29-1 and TRBJ1-2; D may be TRBD1 (6 bases). Per germline, CDR1 SQVTM and CDR2 ANQGSEA. The CDR3 spans 15 residues. V was clipped by 1 base and J by 1 base, with 13 bases between them. CDR3 in amino acids: CSVEVPDSLNYGYTF. The DNA of the CDR3 is TGCAGCGTTGAAGTCCCGGACAGCCTTAACTATGGCTACACCTTC.

A few counts support this clone. At one end, the junction sequence differs from germline, possibly due to a read error. The chain links TRBV13 to TRBJ2-7, with 7 bases aligning to TRBD2. The CDR3 runs 12 residues. The germline V gene encodes CDR1 PRHDT and CDR2 FYEKMQ (reference sequence). CDR3 in DNA: TGTGCCAGCAGCTTAGGCTCCCGCGGGAGACAGTTC. Its translation: CASSLGSRGRQF.

This clone was observed a single time. The rearrangement uses TRBV9 and TRBJ2-3; TRBD1 matches 9 bases. The ends lost 6 bases at V and 0 bases at J; junction bases unmatched: 5. The CDR3 extends over 15 amino acids. Germline lookup yields CDR1 SGDLS and CDR2 YYNGEE. As DNA, the CDR3 is TGTGCCAGCAACTTACAGGGGGCAAGCACAGATACGCAGTATTTT. It translates to CASNLQGASTDTQYF.

V usage is TRBV30 and J usage is TRBJ2-3, with D tentatively TRBD1 (5 bases). Per germline, CDR1 GTSNPN and CDR2 SVGIG (reference sequence). The CDR3 loop spans 13 amino acids. V shed 1 base and J shed 0 bases, with 5 bases lying between them. In nucleotides, the CDR3 is TGTGCCTGGAGTGGACAGAGCACAGATACGCAGTATTTT. It yields the protein CAWSGQSTDTQYF.

The V call is TRBV9, the J call TRBJ2-5, with TRBD2 matching over 8 bases. The germline gives CDR1 SGDLS, CDR2 YYNGEE. The V segment lost 4 bases and the J segment 4 bases; nucleotides outside the gene matches: 9. There are 15 residues in the CDR3. CDR3 sequence: CASSYRGGLVETQYF. For the CDR3, the DNA is TGTGCCAGCAGCTATCGGGGGGGCCTAGTAGAGACCCAGTACTTC.